Below are 25 T cell receptor beta chains sequenced from a single sample in a study of PD-1 blockade in classical Hodgkin lymphoma. Every patient had relapsed following autologous stem cell transplantation, and cohorts differed in brentuximab vedotin exposure. Here immunoSEQ multiplex PCR was the method, and the copy in TCRdb shows in-frame clones only, minus some. The sample holds fewer than 65,000 clones, roughly nine tenths seen once. The material sequenced was peripheral blood mononuclear cells (PBMCs), taken at baseline. Receptors originate from a human donor with classical Hodgkin lymphoma.

The chain links TRBV5-4 to TRBJ2-7; D may correspond to TRBD1 or TRBD2 (5 bases each). In germline, CDR1 is SGHNT, CDR2 YYREEE (reference sequence). With 4 bases removed from V and 1 base from J, the gap between germline ends came to 15 bases. The CDR3 is 15 amino acids. CDR3 sequence reads: CASSEGPESSYEQYF. CDR3 nucleotides: TGTGCCAGCAGCGAGGGACCCGAGTCGTCCTACGAGCAGTACTTC.

With respect to this clone: A junction end diverges from the germline sequence, so it may reflect a read error. The chain employs TRBV7-8 and TRBJ2-5; 10 bases fit TRBD1. CDR3 size: 16 residues. Germline CDR1 and CDR2: SGHVS and FQNEAQ. CDR3 in amino acids: CASTLRDRGRKETQYF. The CDR3 bases are TGTGCCAGCACCTTAAGGGACAGGGGAAGAAAAGAGACCCAGTACTTC.

The chain couples TRBV28 to TRBJ2-3; 10 nucleotides line up with TRBD2. Germline V lookup: CDR1 MDHEN, CDR2 SYDVKM. The CDR3 length is 17 residues. The junction had 9 bases not matched to a gene; V was cut back by 3 bases and J by 3 bases. As DNA, the CDR3 is TGTGCCAGCAGTTTTTTCCGCCTACTAGCGGGGACAGATACGCAGTATTTT. Protein: CASSFFRLLAGTDTQYF.

The chain has TRBV7-9 and TRBJ2-7; D is ambiguous. Germline CDR1 reads SEHNR; CDR2 reads FQNEAQ (reference sequence). V lost 5 bases to trimming and J lost 5 bases, with 16 bases between them. The length of the CDR3 is 14 residues. The CDR3 region has the DNA TGTGCCAGCAGCCCCGTGCTTGCGTGGAACGAGCAGTACTTC. Amino acid sequence: CASSPVLAWNEQYF.

CDR3 nucleotides: TGTGCCAGCACCTCGGGACTAGCGGGCACCGGGGAGCTGTTTTTT. Protein sequence: CASTSGLAGTGELFF. The chain is built from TRBV27 and TRBJ2-2; 12 nucleotides line up with TRBD2. Germline V gene sequence: CDR1 MNHEY, CDR2 SMNVEV (reference sequence). V lost 7 bases to trimming and J lost 4 bases; unmatched junction nucleotides: 4. The length of the CDR3 is 15 residues.

The genes are TRBV28 and TRBJ2-5, with 11 bases identical to TRBD2. This CDR3 has 15 residues. J lost 3 bases, V lost 1 base, and 1 base had no gene match. The germline V gene encodes CDR1 MDHEN and CDR2 SYDVKM. The CDR3 loop is CASSLFSGREETQYF. CDR3 coding DNA: TGTGCCAGCAGTTTATTTAGCGGGAGGGAAGAGACCCAGTACTTC.

The chain is built from TRBV28 and TRBJ2-7; D may correspond to TRBD1 or TRBD2 (5 bases each). The germline V gene has CDR1 MDHEN and CDR2 SYDVKM. The CDR3 is 13 amino acids. V lost 6 bases to trimming and J lost 6 bases, with 15 bases between them. Here the CDR3 reads CASRTGTGGEQYF. CDR3 nucleotides: TGTGCCAGCAGAACTGGGACCGGCGGCGAGCAGTACTTC.

The J gene is TRBJ1-1, the V gene TRBV6-6, with D tentatively TRBD1 (5 bases). Germline CDR1 MNHNY, CDR2 SVGAGI (reference sequence). V lost 8 bases and J lost 3, with 16 bases in between. The CDR3 is 14 amino acids. The CDR3 DNA is TGTGCCAGCTGCTCTCGGGGGTTCGACACTGAAGCTTTCTTT. It specifies CASCSRGFDTEAFF.

A word on this clone: A junction boundary mismatches the germline segment, possibly from a read error. The chain is built from TRBV7-9 and TRBJ2-3, with TRBD2 matching 8 bases. CDR3 length equals 12 residues. CDR1 is SEHNR, CDR2 FQNEAQ, per germline (reference sequence). Here the CDR3 reads CGGARSTDTQYF. For the CDR3, the DNA is TGCGGGGGGGCCCGTAGCACAGATACGCAGTATTTT.

The rearrangement joins TRBV15 to TRBJ1-1; a weak D match, TRBD1 (5 bases). The CDR3 covers 17 residues. The V end lost 2 bases, the J end lost 4 bases, and 20 bases lay between the germline ends. Germline CDR1 is LNHNV and CDR2 is YYDKDF (reference sequence). CDR3 loop: CATSRSRGTRGVTEAFF. In DNA, the CDR3 is TGTGCCACCAGCAGATCTCGGGGGACCCGCGGGGTCACTGAAGCTTTCTTT.

J is TRBJ2-4 and V is TRBV28; perhaps TRBD2 as D (7 bases). Looked up from germline, CDR1 is MDHEN and CDR2 is SYDVKM. Trimming removed 7 bases from V and 6 bases from J, with 19 bases in between. The CDR3 sequence is 15 residues long. Here the CDR3 DNA reads TGTGCCAGCACCCCCCGGGGGGCGCTCGGAAACATTCAGTACTTC. It specifies CASTPRGALGNIQYF.

The chain uses TRBV28 and TRBJ2-7, with 10 bases fitting TRBD1. The CDR3 spans 14 residues. V shed 6 bases and J 7 bases; nucleotides not matched to a gene: 9. Germline V gives CDR1 MDHEN, CDR2 SYDVKM. The CDR3 loop is CASSPDRGLGEQYF. In DNA form, the CDR3 reads TGTGCCAGCAGCCCCGACAGGGGGCTGGGGGAGCAGTACTTC. Based on the CDR3 plus reference TRBV28 and TRBJ2-7, the full variable domain is DVKVTQSSRYLVKRTGEKVFLECVQDMDHENMFWYRQDPGLGLRLIYFSYDVKMKEKGDIPEGYSVSREKKERFSLILESASTNQTSMYLCASSPDRGLGEQYFGPGTRLTVT.

The genes are TRBV6-6 and TRBJ2-7, with D hard to call. The CDR3 totals 13 residues. With 2 bases removed from V and 5 bases from J, the gap between germline ends came to 10 bases. CDR1 and CDR2 (germline): MNHNY, SVGAGI (reference sequence). The CDR3 nucleotides read TGTGCCAGCAGTTACACCCGGCTTGACGAGCAGTACTTC. This codes for CASSYTRLDEQYF.

This sequence joins TRBV5-1 and TRBJ2-4, with D tentatively TRBD2 (7 bases). Deletions cut 3 bases from V and 9 bases from J, with 19 bases between. Germline lookup yields CDR1 SGHRS and CDR2 YFSETQ. The CDR3 covers 15 residues. DNA of the CDR3: TGCGCCAGCAGCTATGGGGGCGCGGGAGCTGGCATTCAGTACTTC. Translating gives CASSYGGAGAGIQYF.

The rearrangement joins TRBV5-1 to TRBJ2-3, with 11 bases aligning to TRBD2. The CDR3 covers 14 residues. The junction had 2 bases not matched to a gene; V was cut back by 3 bases and J by 5 bases. Germline CDR1 SGHRS, CDR2 YFSETQ. The chain's CDR3 is CASSSGLAVDTQYF. CDR3 sequence (DNA): TGCGCCAGCAGCTCGGGACTAGCGGTAGATACGCAGTATTTT. Filled out from reference TRBV5-1 and TRBJ2-3, the complete variable domain reads KAGVTQTPRYLIKTRGQQVTLSCSPISGHRSVSWYQQTPGQGLQFLFEYFSETQRNKGNFPGRFSGRQFSNSRSEMNVSTLELGDSALYLCASSSGLAVDTQYFGPGTRLTVL.

The V call is TRBV6-4, the J call TRBJ2-2; D gene uncertain. V gave up 8 bases and J gave up 6 bases, with 13 bases separating them. The CDR3 is 13 residues long. The V gene's germline CDR1 is MRHNA and CDR2 SNTAGT. In nucleotides, the CDR3 is TGTGCCAGCGCTATGGTCCCCTCCGGGGAGCTGTTTTTT. This sequence encodes CASAMVPSGELFF.

The chain combines TRBV4-1 with TRBJ1-1; possible D gene TRBD1, 6 bases. Trimming pared 1 base from V and 1 base from J, leaving 7 bases between. The CDR3 totals 14 residues. Germline V gives CDR1 MGHRA, CDR2 YSYEKL. The CDR3 coding sequence is TGCGCCAGCAGCCAAGGGACAGAGAACACTGAAGCTTTCTTT. Its protein is CASSQGTENTEAFF.

The chain carries TRBV25-1 and TRBJ1-1; tentative D call: TRBD1 (6 bases). V was cut by 1 base and J by 1 base, with 10 bases left in between. The CDR3 is 15 amino acids. Germline V gene lookup returns CDR1 MGHDK and CDR2 SYGVNS. In nucleotides, the CDR3 is TGTGCCAGCAGTGAATCGGGACACCCGAACACTGAAGCTTTCTTT. Its protein is CASSESGHPNTEAFF.

This chain links TRBV10-1 with TRBJ2-1; D is unresolved. The CDR3 sequence is 9 residues long. The germline V gene has CDR1 WNHNN and CDR2 SYGVQD (reference sequence). V lost 6 bases and J 15 bases, leaving 9 bases between the germline ends. CDR3 DNA sequence: TGCGCCAGCAGAACTATACCGTTCTTC. Its translation: CASRTIPFF.

The V and J genes are TRBV13 and TRBJ2-2, with D uncertain. The V and J ends lost 5 bases and 4 bases respectively, with 2 bases between them. The CDR3 spans 11 residues. Germline values: CDR1 PRHDT, CDR2 FYEKMQ (reference sequence). This CDR3 reads CASSATGELFF. CDR3 nucleotides: TGTGCCAGCAGCGCCACCGGGGAGCTGTTTTTT.

This chain connects TRBV10-3 to TRBJ1-2; D uncertain. V dropped 6 bases and J dropped 2 bases, with 10 bases sitting between them. The CDR3 is 13 amino acids. Germline-derived CDR1 and CDR2 are ENHRY and SYGVKD. This CDR3 is CAIRSTTNYGYTF. CDR3 coding DNA: TGTGCCATCAGGTCGACAACCAACTATGGCTACACCTTC.

J is TRBJ2-7 and V is TRBV28; TRBD2 is a possible D gene (5 bases). The CDR3 runs to 14 residues. Germline V gene data show CDR1 as MDHEN and CDR2 as SYDVKM. With 6 bases removed from V and 5 bases from J, the gap between germline ends came to 17 bases. The CDR3 loop reads CASRWAGERDEQYF. CDR3 DNA sequence: TGTGCCAGCAGGTGGGCAGGTGAGAGGGACGAGCAGTACTTC.

The sample holds a few counts of this clone. The rearrangement joins TRBV25-1 to TRBJ1-4, with D unclear. In germline, CDR1 is MGHDK, CDR2 SYGVNS. The CDR3 runs 15 residues. Deletions cut 2 bases from V and 8 bases from J, with 15 bases between. The CDR3 reads CASSEQERVMEKLFF. The CDR3, as DNA: TGTGCCAGCAGTGAACAGGAGCGAGTCATGGAAAAACTGTTTTTT. The full variable domain, with the rest looked up from reference TRBV25-1 and TRBJ1-4, is EADIYQTPRYLVIGTGKKITLECSQTMGHDKMYWYQQDPGMELHLIHYSYGVNSTEKGDLSSESTVSRIRTEHFPLTLESARPSHTSQYLCASSEQERVMEKLFFGSGTQLSVL.

This clone has just one count. CDR3 amino acids: CASSLNSNEKLFF. The CDR3 region has the DNA TGTGCCAGCAGCTTAAACTCGAATGAAAAACTGTTTTTT. The rearrangement links TRBV7-8 to TRBJ1-4; D is undetermined. V was shortened by 2 bases and J by 5 bases, with 6 bases between the two germline ends. The CDR3 runs 13 residues. CDR1 is SGHVS and CDR2 is FQNEAQ in the germline V gene. Full variable domain (remainder filled in from reference TRBV7-8 and TRBJ1-4): GAGVSQSPRYKVAKRGQDVALRCDPISGHVSLFWYQQALGQGPEFLTYFQNEAQLDKSGLPSDRFFAERPEGSVSTLKIQRTQQEDSAVYLCASSLNSNEKLFFGSGTQLSVL.

Written as DNA, the CDR3 is TGCACCAGCAGCCAAGAGGGGACAGCCTTAAATCAGCCCCAGCATTTT. Protein: CTSSQEGTALNQPQHF. The chain links TRBV1 to TRBJ1-5; the table's D call, TRBD1, was not checked against the DNA. TRBV1 is tagged as a pseudogene. The CDR3 runs to 16 residues.